This TCR beta chain was sequenced during a study of post-analysis software for immune sequencing data. Study observations and caveats: There were five or six TRBV segments more frequent in patients than controls, and TRBV5-6, TRBV5-1 and TRBV20-1 were among them. In multiple sclerosis, normalized Chao1 diversity was significantly below that of controls.

cDNA libraries for TCR beta contained unique molecular identifiers. One entry per CDR3 protein, called by TCRdb with MiXCR from the PCR reads. The data show approximately 660,000 distinct CDR3 sequences, roughly three fifths seen once. Per germline, CDR1 LGHNA and CDR2 YNFKEQ. The CDR3 runs to 15 residues. The ends were cut back, 0 bases at V and 9 bases at J, with 15 bases in the middle. About this clonotype: Its antigen is not identified.

This TCR came from a girl between 2 and 10 years old with multiple sclerosis. J is TRBJ2-1 and V is TRBV4-2; weak D call: TRBD2 (5 bases). Sample: blood. This chain's CDR3 is CASSQEFTSSLEQFF. Here the CDR3 DNA reads TGTGCCAGCAGCCAAGAATTTACTAGTTCGCTTGAGCAGTTCTTC.